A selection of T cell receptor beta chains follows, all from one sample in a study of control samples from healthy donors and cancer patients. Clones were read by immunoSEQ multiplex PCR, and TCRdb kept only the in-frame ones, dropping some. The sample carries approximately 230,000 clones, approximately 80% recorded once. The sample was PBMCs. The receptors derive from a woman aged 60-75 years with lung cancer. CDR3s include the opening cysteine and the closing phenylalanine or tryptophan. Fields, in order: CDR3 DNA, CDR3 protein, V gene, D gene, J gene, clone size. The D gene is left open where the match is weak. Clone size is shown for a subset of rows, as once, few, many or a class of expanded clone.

DNA: TGTGCCAGCAGCCCCTTAGGGGGACTAGCGGGACCCCAGTACTTC
CDR3: CASSPLGGLAGPQYF
V: TRBV7-9
D: TRBD2
J: TRBJ2-5
size: .

DNA: TGTGCCTGGAAGTTTGCGGGAGGGCCTGTAGATACGCAGTATTTT
CDR3: CAWKFAGGPVDTQYF
V: TRBV30
D: TRBD2
J: TRBJ2-3
size: once

DNA: TGTGCCACGCGCGGACAGGGGACCTCTGAAGCTTTCTTT
CDR3: CATRGQGTSEAFF
V: TRBV12-3/TRBV12-4
D: TRBD1
J: TRBJ1-1
size: few

DNA: TGTGCCAGCAGCGTAGGGGATAGCAATCAGCCCCAGCATTTT
CDR3: CASSVGDSNQPQHF
V: TRBV9
D: .
J: TRBJ1-5
size: .

DNA: TGTGCCAGCAGCCATCCGGCCCAAACCTACGAGCAGTACTTC
CDR3: CASSHPAQTYEQYF
V: TRBV16
D: .
J: TRBJ2-7
size: .

DNA: TGTGCCACCAGTGATCCCCCACAGATGGGAGATACGCAGTATTTT
CDR3: CATSDPPQMGDTQYF
V: TRBV24-1
D: .
J: TRBJ2-3
size: .

DNA: TGTGCCAGCAGCTGGCGCGGGCAGGCTAATGAAAAACTGTTTTTT
CDR3: CASSWRGQANEKLFF
V: TRBV7-6
D: .
J: TRBJ1-4
size: .

DNA: TGTGCCAGCAAGGACAGCAATAATTCACCCCTCCACTTT
CDR3: CASKDSNNSPLHF
V: TRBV6-5
D: .
J: TRBJ1-6
size: .

DNA: TGTGCCAGCCGGACAGGGGCTAACTATGGCTACACCTTC
CDR3: CASRTGANYGYTF
V: TRBV6-5
D: TRBD1
J: TRBJ1-2
size: .

DNA: TGTGCCAGCAGTTCAGGGGGATCTGGAAACACCATATATTTT
CDR3: CASSSGGSGNTIYF
V: TRBV28
D: TRBD1
J: TRBJ1-3
size: .

DNA: TGTGCCAGCAGCTTAGGGAGTAAGGCCAATCAGCCCCAGCATTTT
CDR3: CASSLGSKANQPQHF
V: TRBV7-9
D: .
J: TRBJ1-5
size: .

DNA: TGTGCCAGCAGCTCCGGGACAGGGGGCGGCTACTATGGCTACACCTTC
CDR3: CASSSGTGGGYYGYTF
V: TRBV28
D: TRBD1
J: TRBJ1-2
size: .

DNA: TGTGCCAGCAGCCGACCGGGACACTCTAATGAAAAACTGTTTTTT
CDR3: CASSRPGHSNEKLFF
V: TRBV11-2
D: .
J: TRBJ1-4
size: few

DNA: TGTGCCAGCAGCGTAGAGACCTCAGGGCCCCAGCATTTT
CDR3: CASSVETSGPQHF
V: TRBV9
D: .
J: TRBJ1-5
size: few

DNA: TGTGCCAGCTCACCATCAGGGAGCGACTACAATGAGCAGTTCTTC
CDR3: CASSPSGSDYNEQFF
V: TRBV18
D: .
J: TRBJ2-1
size: .

DNA: TGTGCCACCAGCACAAACAGGGAGGCGAACTATGGCTACACCTTC
CDR3: CATSTNREANYGYTF
V: TRBV15
D: .
J: TRBJ1-2
size: .

DNA: TGTGCCAGCAGTGAATCACGGCCTCCAACGTACTTC
CDR3: CASSESRPPTYF
V: TRBV6-1
D: .
J: TRBJ2-5
size: .

DNA: TGTGCCAGCAGCTTAGCGGGGGGAGGGAGGACTGAAGCTTTCTTT
CDR3: CASSLAGGGRTEAFF
V: TRBV7-8
D: .
J: TRBJ1-1
size: once

DNA: TGTGCCAGCAGTGAACAAGGGACAAGGCCCCAGCATTTT
CDR3: CASSEQGTRPQHF
V: TRBV6-1
D: .
J: TRBJ1-5
size: .

DNA: TGTGCCAGCACCTTTATGCAGGGAGGAAACACCATATATTTT
CDR3: CASTFMQGGNTIYF
V: TRBV2
D: .
J: TRBJ1-3
size: .

DNA: TGTGCGACGGGGGCTTCTAACTATGGCTACACCTTC
CDR3: CATGASNYGYTF
V: TRBV7-9
D: .
J: TRBJ1-2
size: .

DNA: TGTGCCAGCAGCCTAGTGGGGGGACATACGCAGTATTTT
CDR3: CASSLVGGHTQYF
V: TRBV11-2
D: .
J: TRBJ2-3
size: .

DNA: TGTGCCAGCTCACCAGGGGGAGCGGATTCACCCCTCCACTTT
CDR3: CASSPGGADSPLHF
V: TRBV18
D: .
J: TRBJ1-6
size: .

DNA: TGTGCCAGCAGCTTCAGGGACGGTAATGAAAAACTGTTTTTT
CDR3: CASSFRDGNEKLFF
V: TRBV11-2
D: .
J: TRBJ1-4
size: .

DNA: TGTGCCAGCAGCCCAGACAGGGTTCCCGACAATGAGCAGTTCTTC
CDR3: CASSPDRVPDNEQFF
V: TRBV7-6
D: TRBD1
J: TRBJ2-1
size: .

DNA: TGTGCCAGCCTGCTCCTTGGGGGGACTGTGGACGGTGGCTACACCTTC
CDR3: CASLLLGGTVDGGYTF
V: TRBV5-6
D: .
J: TRBJ1-2
size: .

DNA: TGTGCCATCACCCCTAGCGGGGGTGAGACCCAGTACTTC
CDR3: CAITPSGGETQYF
V: TRBV10-3
D: TRBD2
J: TRBJ2-5
size: .

DNA: TGTGCCAGCAGCAGACAGGGGCGGGAGGAAAAACTGTTTTTT
CDR3: CASSRQGREEKLFF
V: TRBV6-5
D: TRBD1
J: TRBJ1-4
size: .

DNA: TGTGCCAGCAGCCATAATTCCCCGGGACAGCCAAATCAGCCCCAGCATTTT
CDR3: CASSHNSPGQPNQPQHF
V: TRBV5-4
D: TRBD1
J: TRBJ1-5
size: few

DNA: TGTAGCGTATTGCCAGGGCCCAGCTCCTACAATGAGCAGTTCTTC
CDR3: CSVLPGPSSYNEQFF
V: TRBV29-1
D: .
J: TRBJ2-1
size: .

DNA: TGCGCCAGCAGCTTAAACCCGGGACTAAAGTACGAGCAGTACTTC
CDR3: CASSLNPGLKYEQYF
V: TRBV5-1
D: TRBD2
J: TRBJ2-7
size: .

DNA: TGTGCCAGCAGCCAAAGCCGGCACACAGATACGCAGTATTTT
CDR3: CASSQSRHTDTQYF
V: TRBV14
D: .
J: TRBJ2-3
size: once

DNA: TGTGCCAGCTCACCCCGGGACAGGGGGCAAGAGACCCAGTACTTC
CDR3: CASSPRDRGQETQYF
V: TRBV18
D: TRBD1
J: TRBJ2-5
size: once

DNA: TGTGCCAGCAGTCCGGGTCGACAAAACTATGGCTACACCTTC
CDR3: CASSPGRQNYGYTF
V: TRBV2
D: .
J: TRBJ1-2
size: .

DNA: TGTGCCAGCAGTGCACCGACAGGGGCCTCTGGAAACACCATATATTTT
CDR3: CASSAPTGASGNTIYF
V: TRBV6-1
D: TRBD1
J: TRBJ1-3
size: few

DNA: TGTGCCAGCAGCCACCACGGGGTAGACATTCAGTACTTC
CDR3: CASSHHGVDIQYF
V: TRBV5-6
D: .
J: TRBJ2-4
size: .

DNA: TGTGCCAGCAGTTACGGGACGGGGATCTATGGCTACACCTTC
CDR3: CASSYGTGIYGYTF
V: TRBV28
D: .
J: TRBJ1-2
size: .

DNA: TGTGCCAGCAGCTTAAGACTCGAAGAGACCCAGTACTTC
CDR3: CASSLRLEETQYF
V: TRBV7-9
D: .
J: TRBJ2-5
size: .

DNA: TGTGCCAGCAGTTTCGGGTCAGGGGTAGGCTACACCTTC
CDR3: CASSFGSGVGYTF
V: TRBV28
D: .
J: TRBJ1-2
size: .

DNA: TGTGCCAGCAGTGCTGAGTCATTAGCCAAAAACATTCAGTACTTC
CDR3: CASSAESLAKNIQYF
V: TRBV2
D: .
J: TRBJ2-4
size: .

DNA: TGTGCCACCAGCCTGGGACAGGGGAACTGGGGGAGTCTGGGCGGGGAGCTGTTTTTT
CDR3: CATSLGQGNWGSLGGELFF
V: TRBV15
D: TRBD1
J: TRBJ2-2
size: .

DNA: TGTGCCAGCAGCCCCGGAGGGAGCTCTGGGGCCAACGTCCTGACTTTC
CDR3: CASSPGGSSGANVLTF
V: TRBV7-9
D: .
J: TRBJ2-6
size: .

DNA: TGTGCCAGCAGCCGGGACAGGGAGTATAATTCACCCCTCCACTTT
CDR3: CASSRDREYNSPLHF
V: TRBV4-2
D: TRBD1
J: TRBJ1-6
size: .

DNA: TGCGCCAGCAGCTTATTCCTCCCTTCAGGGGAAGAGACCCAGTACTTC
CDR3: CASSLFLPSGEETQYF
V: TRBV5-1
D: .
J: TRBJ2-5
size: .

DNA: TGTGCCAGCAGCTTAGGATCTCCTGCTGAAGCTTTCTTT
CDR3: CASSLGSPAEAFF
V: TRBV13
D: .
J: TRBJ1-1
size: .

DNA: TGTGCCAGCAGTATGATGGAGAACACTGAAGCTTTCTTT
CDR3: CASSMMENTEAFF
V: TRBV27
D: .
J: TRBJ1-1
size: .

DNA: TGTGCCACTTGGACATCTTCCTATAATTCACCCCTCCACTTT
CDR3: CATWTSSYNSPLHF
V: TRBV6-5
D: .
J: TRBJ1-6
size: .

DNA: TGCGCCAGCAGCTTGGGGGGAGCGTATGGCTACACCTTC
CDR3: CASSLGGAYGYTF
V: TRBV5-1
D: .
J: TRBJ1-2
size: once

DNA: TGTGCCAGCAGCACGCGACCGGGGAACACTGAAGCTTTCTTT
CDR3: CASSTRPGNTEAFF
V: TRBV9
D: .
J: TRBJ1-1
size: .

DNA: TGTGCCAGCAGCCTTACAGGGCCCACTGAAGCTTTCTTT
CDR3: CASSLTGPTEAFF
V: TRBV5-6
D: .
J: TRBJ1-1
size: .

DNA: TGTGCCAGCAGCGTAGGGGTTTTGGCGGTTGAGAAGTTCTTC
CDR3: CASSVGVLAVEKFF
V: TRBV9
D: .
J: TRBJ2-1
size: .

DNA: TGTGCTAGTGGTGGCGGCAGCTCCTACAATGAGCAGTTCTTC
CDR3: CASGGGSSYNEQFF
V: TRBV12-5
D: .
J: TRBJ2-1
size: once

DNA: TGCGCCAGCAGTGTCTCTAGCGGGAGTACCCAAGAGACCCAGTACTTC
CDR3: CASSVSSGSTQETQYF
V: TRBV10-1
D: TRBD2
J: TRBJ2-5
size: .